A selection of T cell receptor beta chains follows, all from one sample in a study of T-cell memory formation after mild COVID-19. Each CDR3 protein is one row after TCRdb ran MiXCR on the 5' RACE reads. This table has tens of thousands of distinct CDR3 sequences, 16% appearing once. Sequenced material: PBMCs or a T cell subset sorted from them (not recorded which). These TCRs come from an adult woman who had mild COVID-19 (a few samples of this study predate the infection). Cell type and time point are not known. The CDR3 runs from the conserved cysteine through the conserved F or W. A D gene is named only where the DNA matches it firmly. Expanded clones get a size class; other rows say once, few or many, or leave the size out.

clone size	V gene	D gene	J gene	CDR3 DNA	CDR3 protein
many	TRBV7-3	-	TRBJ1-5	TGTGCCAGCAGCTTGGCCGTCCAGGGGAAACCCTCATATAGGCAGCCCCAGCATTTT	CASSLAVQGKPSYRQPQHF
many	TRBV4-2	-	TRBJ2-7	TGTGCCAGCAGCCAGGGTGTGTACGAGCAGTACTTC	CASSQGVYEQYF
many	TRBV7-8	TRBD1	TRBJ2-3	TGTGCCAGCAGTTTGACAGGGTTCACAGATACGCAGTATTTT	CASSLTGFTDTQYF
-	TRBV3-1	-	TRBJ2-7	TGTGCCAGCAGCCAAGGGCCGTGGGGATACGAGCAGTACTTC	CASSQGPWGYEQYF
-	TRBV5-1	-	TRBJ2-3	TGCGCCAGCAGCCTACACTCACCTAGCACAGATACGCAGTATTTT	CASSLHSPSTDTQYF
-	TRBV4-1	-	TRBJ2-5	TGCGCCAGCAGCCAAGATAGAGGGGAACAAGAGACCCAGTACTTC	CASSQDRGEQETQYF
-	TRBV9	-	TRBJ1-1	TGTGCCAGCAGCGTCCGGGACAAGGTAAACACTGAAGCTTTCTTT	CASSVRDKVNTEAFF
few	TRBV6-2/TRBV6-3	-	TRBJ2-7	TGTGCCAGCAGTCCCCGGACCTACGAGCAGTACTTC	CASSPRTYEQYF
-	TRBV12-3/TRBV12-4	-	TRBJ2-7	TGTGCCAGCAGCCGACCTTCGGGCTCCTACGAGCAGTACTTC	CASSRPSGSYEQYF
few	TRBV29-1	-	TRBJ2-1	TGCAGCGTTCCGCCAGTATATGAGCAGTTCTTC	CSVPPVYEQFF
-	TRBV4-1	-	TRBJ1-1	TGCGCCAGCAGCCAAGATAGGGGCCCTCCAAGGAATTCTGAAGCTTTCTTT	CASSQDRGPPRNSEAFF
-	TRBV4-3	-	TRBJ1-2	TGCGCCAGCAGCCAAGATTTGGGGTACAGCCTCTATGGCTACACCTTC	CASSQDLGYSLYGYTF
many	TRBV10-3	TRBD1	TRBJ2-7	TGTGCCATCAGTGAGTCTGGGACAGGAGGCTACGAGCAGTACTTC	CAISESGTGGYEQYF
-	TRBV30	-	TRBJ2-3	TGTGCCTGGAGTAATGGGCTAGCAGACACAGATACGCAGTATTTT	CAWSNGLADTDTQYF
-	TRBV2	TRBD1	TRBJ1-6	TGTGCCAGCAGTCCAGGGACAGACTATAATTCACCCCTCCACTTT	CASSPGTDYNSPLHF
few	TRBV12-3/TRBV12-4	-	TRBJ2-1	TGTGCCAGCAGCCCTATAAAAGACTATGTTACCAATGAGCAGTTCTTC	CASSPIKDYVTNEQFF
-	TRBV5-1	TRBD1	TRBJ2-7	TGCGCCAGCAGATCTGGGCAGGGGGTTTCCGTCGAGCAGTACTTC	CASRSGQGVSVEQYF
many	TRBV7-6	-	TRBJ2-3	TGTGCCAGCAGCTTAGCGGGCGGGAGCACAGATACGCAGTATTTT	CASSLAGGSTDTQYF
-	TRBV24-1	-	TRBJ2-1	TGTGCCACCAGTGATACCTACTCCTACAATGAGCAGTTCTTC	CATSDTYSYNEQFF
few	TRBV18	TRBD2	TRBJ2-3	TGTGCCAGCTCACCCGGGACTAGCGGGAGTGATACGCAGTATTTT	CASSPGTSGSDTQYF
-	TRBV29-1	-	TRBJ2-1	TGCAGCGTGGTACCCGCGGATGAGCAGTTCTTC	CSVVPADEQFF
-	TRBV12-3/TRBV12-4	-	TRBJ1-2	TGTGCCAGCAGCCCCCCCGGGACGGAAGACTATGGCTACACCTTC	CASSPPGTEDYGYTF
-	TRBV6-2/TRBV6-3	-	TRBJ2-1	TGTGCCGGGGGACTCCTGGATGAGCAGTTCTTC	CAGGLLDEQFF
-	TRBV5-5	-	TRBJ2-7	TGTGCCAGCAGCTTCGGATATTCCTACGAGCAGTACTTC	CASSFGYSYEQYF
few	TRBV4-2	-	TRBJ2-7	TGTGCCAGCAGCCAAGAGGGACAAGCCTCCTACGAGCAGTACTTC	CASSQEGQASYEQYF
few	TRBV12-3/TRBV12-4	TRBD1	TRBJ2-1	TGTGCCAGCAACGACAGGGGCTCCTACAATGAGCAGTTCTTC	CASNDRGSYNEQFF